This T cell receptor (beta chain) originates from a study of blood T cell repertoires in COVID-19. Study at large: In each case, the material was cDNA or gDNA derived from T cells, B-cell-depleted T cells, or PBMCs.

Participants spanned ages about 18 to 100 years and resided in about 25 US areas. Cohort allocation depended upon clinical history that participants reported. V was trimmed by 5 bases and J by 0 bases, leaving 13 bases between them. The germline V gene encodes CDR1 KGHSH and CDR2 LQKENI. This CDR3 contains 15 residues. In the source study's methods: How many nucleated cells were present was estimated from reference gene primer amplification. Produced via immunoSEQ multiplex PCR; TCRdb's table is partial and in-frame only. V and J calls plus clone size are reproduced from that table; the DNA served to infer D and trimming. The sample has around 310,000 clones, approximately 90% seen once.

This receptor was taken from a woman between 35 and 50 years old who had recovered from COVID-19. The chain carries TRBV18 and TRBJ1-2; maybe TRBD1 (6 bases). The sample was PBMCs or T cells enriched from blood (not recorded which). The CDR3 sequence is CASSSNQGTNYGYTF. CDR3 DNA: TGTGCCAGCTCATCGAATCAGGGGACTAACTATGGCTACACCTTC.